This T cell receptor (beta chain) comes out of a study of blood T cell repertoires in COVID-19. Sequencing was performed with immunoSEQ multiplex PCR; in TCRdb, only in-frame clones are kept and a portion is missing. The data hold around 120,000 clones, with about three quarters observed a single time. This clone was seen more than once but under ten times. The junction differs from germline at one of its ends, possibly a read error. Germline V gene sequence: CDR1 MGHRA, CDR2 YSYEKL. The CDR3 consists of 13 residues. This TCR was sampled from a woman in her 70s with acute or convalescent COVID-19. V usage is TRBV4-1 and J usage is TRBJ2-2, with 10 bases aligning to TRBD2. Sequences were obtained from peripheral blood. The CDR3 here is CATSGGAAGELFF. As DNA, the CDR3 is TGCGCCACCAGCGGGGGGGCCGCCGGGGAGCTGTTTTTT.